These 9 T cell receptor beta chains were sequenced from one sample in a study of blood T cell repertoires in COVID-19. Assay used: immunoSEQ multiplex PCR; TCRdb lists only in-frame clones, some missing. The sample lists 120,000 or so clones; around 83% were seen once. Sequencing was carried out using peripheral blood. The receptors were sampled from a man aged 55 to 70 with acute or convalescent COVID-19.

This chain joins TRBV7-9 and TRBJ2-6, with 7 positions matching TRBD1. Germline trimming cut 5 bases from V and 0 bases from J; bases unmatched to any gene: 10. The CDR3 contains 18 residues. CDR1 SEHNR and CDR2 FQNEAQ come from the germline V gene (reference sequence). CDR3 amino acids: CASSPPVDRFSGANVLTF. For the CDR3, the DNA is TGTGCCAGCAGCCCCCCCGTGGACAGGTTCTCTGGGGCCAACGTCCTGACTTTC.

The CDR3 DNA reads TGTGCCAGCTCACCACCGAACTGGCAGGGGAACTCACCCCTCCACTTT. Protein product: CASSPPNWQGNSPLHF. The V and J genes are TRBV18 and TRBJ1-6; D might be TRBD1 (6 bases). CDR3 size: 16 residues. CDR1 and CDR2 from the germline V gene are KGHSH and LQKENI. V was trimmed by 0 bases and J by 10 bases, leaving 16 bases between them.

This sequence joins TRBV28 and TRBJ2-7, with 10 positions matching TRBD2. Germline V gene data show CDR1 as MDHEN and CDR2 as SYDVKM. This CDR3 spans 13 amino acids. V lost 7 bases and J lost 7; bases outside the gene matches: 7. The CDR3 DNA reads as TGTGCCAGCATCCTCAGCGGGAGGGAGGAGCAGTACTTC. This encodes CASILSGREEQYF.

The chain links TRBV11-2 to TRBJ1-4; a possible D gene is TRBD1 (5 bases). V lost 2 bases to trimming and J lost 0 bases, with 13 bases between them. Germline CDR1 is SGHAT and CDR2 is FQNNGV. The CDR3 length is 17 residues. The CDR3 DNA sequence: TGTGCCAGCAGCTTAAGGGCAGGGATTTCAACTAATGAAAAACTGTTTTTT. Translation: CASSLRAGISTNEKLFF.

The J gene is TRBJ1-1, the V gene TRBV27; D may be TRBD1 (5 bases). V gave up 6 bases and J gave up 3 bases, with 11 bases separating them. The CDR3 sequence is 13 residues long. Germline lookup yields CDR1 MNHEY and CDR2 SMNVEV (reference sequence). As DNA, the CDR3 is TGTGCCAGCAGCCCAGGGTGGGACACTGAAGCTTTCTTT. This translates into CASSPGWDTEAFF.

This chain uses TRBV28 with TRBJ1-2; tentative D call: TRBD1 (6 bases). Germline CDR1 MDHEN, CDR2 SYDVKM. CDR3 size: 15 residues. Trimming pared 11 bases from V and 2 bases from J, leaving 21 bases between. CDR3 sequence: CASQELSGTNYGYTF. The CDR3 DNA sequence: TGTGCCTCACAGGAGTTGAGTGGGACAAACTATGGCTACACCTTC.

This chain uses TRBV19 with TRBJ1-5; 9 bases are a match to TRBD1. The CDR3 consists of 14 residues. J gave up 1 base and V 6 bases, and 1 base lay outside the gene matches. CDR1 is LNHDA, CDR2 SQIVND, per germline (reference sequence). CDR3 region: CASRDRGSNQPQHF. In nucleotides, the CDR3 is TGTGCCAGTAGGGACAGGGGAAGCAATCAGCCCCAGCATTTT.

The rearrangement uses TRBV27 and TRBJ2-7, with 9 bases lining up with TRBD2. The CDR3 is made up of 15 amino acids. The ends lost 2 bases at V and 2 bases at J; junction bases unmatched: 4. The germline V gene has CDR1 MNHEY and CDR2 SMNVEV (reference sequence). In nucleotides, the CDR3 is TGTGCCAGCAGTTTAGGGGGACTAGCTCCCTACGAGCAGTACTTC. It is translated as CASSLGGLAPYEQYF.

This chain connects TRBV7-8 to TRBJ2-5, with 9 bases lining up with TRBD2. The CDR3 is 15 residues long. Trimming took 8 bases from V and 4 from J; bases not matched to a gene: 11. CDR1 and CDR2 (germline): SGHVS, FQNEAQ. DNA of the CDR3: TGTGCCAGCGCTTATAGCGGGAGTGCCCTAGAGACCCAGTACTTC. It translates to CASAYSGSALETQYF.